The clone carrying this T cell receptor (beta chain) was seen more than once but under ten times. Antigen: not known. The ends were cut back, 0 bases at V and 3 bases at J, with 12 bases in the middle. This CDR3 has 15 residues. Germline V gene lookup returns CDR1 SGHAT and CDR2 FQNNGV. This entry is derived from a study of response to subunit inactivated influenza vaccine. Study outcomes and limitations: T cells newly recruited by each seasonal influenza vaccination are few, the authors suggested.

From the RT-PCR reads, TCRdb called clonotypes with MiXCR, one entry per CDR3 protein. The table records 500,000 to 550,000 distinct CDR3 sequences, approximately 7.2% of them present only once. The sample here was PBMCs from blood, taken about 23 months after vaccination. V is TRBV11-2 and J is TRBJ2-7; tentative D call: TRBD1 (5 bases). The receptor comes from a man aged 50-75 years who received an inactivated influenza vaccine. The DNA for the CDR3 is TGTGCCAGCAGCTTAGATCGGACACCTCACTACGAGCAGTACTTC. This codes for CASSLDRTPHYEQYF.